These 22 T cell receptor beta chains were all obtained from the same sample, sequenced in a study of control samples from healthy donors and cancer patients. The protocol was immunoSEQ multiplex PCR, while the TCRdb copy is restricted to in-frame clones and leaves out a portion. This table has tens of thousands of clones, 89% appearing once. Input material: blood. The source of these receptors is a man between 45 and 60 years old in good health.

The V gene is TRBV30, the J gene TRBJ1-2; D gene unclear. Germline V gene sequence: CDR1 GTSNPN, CDR2 SVGIG (reference sequence). CDR3 length: 17 residues. The V and J ends lost 0 bases and 8 bases respectively, with 25 bases between them. The CDR3 region has the DNA TGTGCCTGGAGTGTACAAGGAACGGAGATACTATTTGCCGGCTACACCTTC. This codes for CAWSVQGTEILFAGYTF.

A single count supports this clone. CDR3: CAISAVNNSPLHF. CDR3 sequence (DNA): TGTGCCATCAGTGCGGTTAATAATTCACCCCTCCACTTT. V gene TRBV10-3 combines with J gene TRBJ1-6, with no clear D. Deletions cut 4 bases from V and 5 bases from J, with 6 bases between. The CDR3 is made up of 13 amino acids. The germline CDR1 and CDR2 sequences are ENHRY and SYGVKD.

The rearrangement links TRBV6-5 to TRBJ1-1, with no clear D. The V gene's germline CDR1 is MNHEY and CDR2 SVGAGI. The CDR3 runs to 14 residues. V lost 1 base, J lost 5 bases, and 11 bases lay in between. CDR3 DNA sequence: TGTGCCAGCAGTTACTACGCAGAAAGTACTGAAGCTTTCTTT. Its protein product is CASSYYAESTEAFF.

The gene calls are TRBV11-2 and TRBJ2-1, with TRBD2 matching 9 bases. CDR1 is SGHAT, CDR2 FQNNGV, per germline. CDR3 size: 15 residues. J was trimmed by 5 bases and V by 4 bases; bases with no gene match: 6. The CDR3 here is CASSWLAGLNNEQFF. Written as DNA, the CDR3 is TGTGCCAGCAGCTGGCTAGCGGGGCTTAACAATGAGCAGTTCTTC. The full variable domain, its missing parts supplied by reference TRBV11-2 and TRBJ2-1, is EAGVAQSPRYKIIEKRQSVAFWCNPISGHATLYWYQQILGQGPKLLIQFQNNGVVDDSQLPKDRFSAERLKGVDSTLKIQPAKLEDSAVYLCASSWLAGLNNEQFFGPGTRLTVL.

This clone was detected once. The chain couples TRBV5-4 to TRBJ1-2; 9 bases agree with TRBD1. V lost 4 bases to trimming and J lost 4 bases; unmatched junction nucleotides: 8. Germline V gene data show CDR1 as SGHNT and CDR2 as YYREEE (reference sequence). CDR3 length: 15 residues. The CDR3 region has the DNA TGTGCCAGCAGCGGGACAGGGTTTGGCTTCTATGGCTACACCTTC. Translating gives CASSGTGFGFYGYTF.

This sequence joins TRBV29-1 and TRBJ1-1; weak D call: TRBD1 (6 bases). The CDR3 runs 11 residues. The V and J ends lost 7 bases and 1 base respectively, with 7 bases between them. CDR1 and CDR2 from the germline V gene are SQVTM and ANQGSEA. CDR3 coding DNA: TGCAGCGGGGGACAGAACACTGAAGCTTTCTTT. This encodes CSGGQNTEAFF.

This clone occurred once. The chain joins TRBV19 to TRBJ1-3; D is uncertain. Trimming took 3 bases from V and 1 from J, leaving 13 bases between them. The V gene's germline CDR1 is LNHDA and CDR2 SQIVND (reference sequence). The CDR3 is 16 amino acids. The DNA for the CDR3 is TGTGCCAGTAGTATTGGCAGGTCGTTTTCTGGAAACACCATATATTTT. Its translation: CASSIGRSFSGNTIYF.

The chain uses TRBV19 and TRBJ1-3; D call uncertain. Germline CDR1 is LNHDA and CDR2 is SQIVND (reference sequence). V was shortened by 3 bases and J by 1 base, with 10 bases between the two germline ends. CDR3 length: 15 residues. CDR3 bases: TGTGCCAGTAGTATTGACGGCGCTTCTGGAAACACCATATATTTT. It specifies CASSIDGASGNTIYF.

This sequence joins TRBV18 and TRBJ1-1, with TRBD1 as a possible D gene (5 bases). The CDR3 sequence is 16 residues long. Germline CDR1 is KGHSH and CDR2 is LQKENI. Trimming removed 3 bases at V and 0 bases at J, with 14 bases between. CDR3 region: CASSPPGGIMNTEAFF. DNA of the CDR3: TGTGCCAGCTCACCTCCCGGGGGGATCATGAACACTGAAGCTTTCTTT.

The chain uses TRBV11-2 and TRBJ1-4; D not resolved. The CDR3 length is 15 residues. Germline V CDR1 and CDR2: SGHAT, FQNNGV. V shed 5 bases and J shed 4 bases, with 14 bases lying between them. The CDR3 DNA is TGTGCCAGCAGCCTCGGTCTGGGAAGTAATGAAAAACTGTTTTTT. Translating it yields CASSLGLGSNEKLFF.

This sequence joins TRBV11-3 and TRBJ1-2, with D tentatively TRBD1 (5 bases). V was clipped by 2 bases and J by 4 bases, with 8 bases between them. The germline gives CDR1 SGHNT, CDR2 YENEEA. The CDR3 runs to 13 residues. This CDR3 is CASSLPGGYGYTF. The CDR3, as DNA: TGTGCCAGCAGCTTACCCGGGGGCTATGGCTACACCTTC.

The count of this clone is one. In DNA form, the CDR3 reads TGTGCCAGCAGTTTAGGGACAGTTGGTTCACCCCTCCACTTT. Protein sequence: CASSLGTVGSPLHF. The chain links TRBV27 to TRBJ1-6, with 7 bases that match TRBD1. Trimming removed 2 bases from V and 9 bases from J; junction bases left unmatched: 4. The CDR3 consists of 14 residues. Germline V gives CDR1 MNHEY, CDR2 SMNVEV (reference sequence).

The rearrangement links TRBV6-5 to TRBJ2-7; TRBD1 matches 9 bases. The germline V gene has CDR1 MNHEY and CDR2 SVGAGI. This CDR3 region has 13 residues. V was pared by 6 bases and J by 5 bases, with 5 bases of the junction left unmatched. In DNA, the CDR3 is TGTGCCAGCAGCTGGACAGGGGTACACGAGCAGTACTTC. Residues: CASSWTGVHEQYF.

The rearrangement joins TRBV9 to TRBJ1-3, with 8 bases aligning to TRBD1. Germline-derived CDR1 and CDR2 are SGDLS and YYNGEE. The CDR3 runs 17 residues. V was pared by 1 base and J by 0 bases, with 6 bases of the junction left unmatched. The CDR3: CASSVQGAASSGNTIYF. The DNA of the CDR3 is TGTGCCAGCAGCGTACAGGGGGCGGCCTCCTCTGGAAACACCATATATTTT. The whole variable domain, remainder taken from reference TRBV9 and TRBJ1-3, is DSGVTQTPKHLITATGQRVTLRCSPRSGDLSVYWYQQSLDQGLQFLIQYYNGEERAKGNILERFSAQQFPDLHSELNLSSLELGDSALYFCASSVQGAASSGNTIYFGEGSWLTVV.

The chain has TRBV9 and TRBJ1-2; 10 bases align to TRBD1. The J segment lost 7 bases and the V segment lost 3 bases, leaving 6 bases of the junction unmatched. CDR1 and CDR2 from the germline V gene are SGDLS and YYNGEE. The CDR3 runs 14 residues. The CDR3 nucleotides read TGTGCCAGCAGCGGACAGGGGGCGAGTGGTGGCTACACCTTC. As protein: CASSGQGASGGYTF.

The gene calls are TRBV6-1 and TRBJ2-3, with 8 bases matching TRBD2. There are 17 residues in the CDR3. Trimming at V came to 4 bases and at J to 1 base, leaving 10 bases not matched to a gene. CDR1 and CDR2 (germline): MNHNS, SASEGT. In nucleotides, the CDR3 is TGTGCCAGCAGTGCGGTAGCGGGGTGGGTAGGCACAGATACGCAGTATTTT. Amino acid sequence: CASSAVAGWVGTDTQYF.

V and J are TRBV29-1 and TRBJ1-1, with a tentative D call TRBD1 (5 bases). CDR3 size: 13 residues. The germline V gene encodes CDR1 SQVTM and CDR2 ANQGSEA. Trimming removed 4 bases at V and 3 bases at J, with 12 bases between. The CDR3 is CSVGRGLDTEAFF. The CDR3 DNA reads as TGCAGCGTTGGAAGGGGATTGGACACTGAAGCTTTCTTT. Together with reference TRBV29-1 and TRBJ1-1, the CDR3 gives the full variable domain: SAVISQKPSRDICQRGTSLTIQCQVDSQVTMMFWYRQQPGQSLTLIATANQGSEATYESGFVIDKFPISRPNLTFSTLTVSNMSPEDSSIYLCSVGRGLDTEAFFGQGTRLTVV.

This clone was seen once. The chain uses TRBV27 and TRBJ1-5; TRBD1 agrees at 7 bases. The CDR3 is made up of 17 amino acids. Trimming cost V 1 base and J 4 bases; bases outside gene matches: 10. Germline V gene data show CDR1 as MNHEY and CDR2 as SMNVEV (reference sequence). The CDR3 coding sequence is TGTGCCAGCAGTTTATATCTCGTGACAGGGAAAAATCAGCCCCAGCATTTT. Its translation is CASSLYLVTGKNQPQHF.

The V gene is TRBV10-3, the J gene TRBJ1-2; D is unresolved. The CDR3 runs 13 residues. V gave up 4 bases and J gave up 4 bases, with 10 bases separating them. Germline loops: CDR1 ENHRY, CDR2 SYGVKD. The CDR3 region is CAISVGPAYGYTF. In nucleotides, the CDR3 is TGTGCCATCAGTGTAGGACCGGCCTATGGCTACACCTTC.

This clone was recorded once. This chain joins TRBV29-1 and TRBJ1-2; D gene unclear. CDR1 SQVTM and CDR2 ANQGSEA come from the germline V gene. CDR3 length equals 14 residues. Trimming left V 5 bases short and J 4 bases short, with 17 bases between. The CDR3 coding sequence is TGCAGCGTTCGAAAGAATCAAGACGGCTATGGCTACACCTTC. This gives the protein CSVRKNQDGYGYTF.

The J gene is TRBJ2-3, the V gene TRBV18; a weak D match, TRBD1 (6 bases). V dropped 6 bases and J dropped 3 bases, with 16 bases sitting between them. Looked up from germline, CDR1 is KGHSH and CDR2 is LQKENI. CDR3 length: 15 amino acids. In nucleotides, the CDR3 is TGTGCCAGCTCGCCAGGACAGCTCCTTACAGATACGCAGTATTTT. Translated, it gives CASSPGQLLTDTQYF.

This clone has only one observation. The chain couples TRBV5-1 to TRBJ1-1; no clear D. The CDR3 spans 14 residues. Looked up from germline, CDR1 is SGHRS and CDR2 is YFSETQ. V was shortened by 1 base and J by 1 base, with 8 bases between the two germline ends. CDR3 in DNA: TGCGCCAGCAGCTTGCCCAAACAGAACACTGAAGCTTTCTTT. Protein: CASSLPKQNTEAFF.